This passage covers 5 T cell receptor beta chains from one sample sequenced in a study of PD-1 blockade in classical Hodgkin lymphoma. The repertoire was sequenced with immunoSEQ multiplex PCR; TCRdb's copy has only in-frame clones and lacks some. Among roughly 40,000 clones, around 86% were seen once, and the ten largest hold 9% to 10%. Each patient experienced a relapse that followed autologous stem cell transplantation, and brentuximab vedotin exposure varied. The source was peripheral blood mononuclear cells (PBMCs), collected at baseline. These receptors all stem from a human donor with classical Hodgkin lymphoma.

The genes are TRBV19 and TRBJ2-5, with 9 bases aligning to TRBD2. Germline values: CDR1 LNHDA, CDR2 SQIVND (reference sequence). CDR3 length equals 16 residues. V lost 0 bases to trimming and J lost 5 bases; unmatched junction nucleotides: 7. The CDR3 loop is CASSIDARGGRETQYF. The CDR3 DNA reads as TGTGCCAGTAGTATAGATGCGCGGGGGGGCCGCGAGACCCAGTACTTC.

This chain links TRBV5-1 with TRBJ2-2; D unresolved. This CDR3 region has 14 residues. CDR1 is SGHRS and CDR2 is YFSETQ in the germline V gene. Trimming removed 2 bases at V and 0 bases at J, with 5 bases between. CDR3 residues: CASSFPSNTGELFF. Here the CDR3 DNA reads TGCGCCAGCAGCTTCCCCTCGAACACCGGGGAGCTGTTTTTT.

The rearrangement joins TRBV28 to TRBJ1-1; D unresolved. Germline V lookup: CDR1 MDHEN, CDR2 SYDVKM. The CDR3 is 17 residues long. V shed 1 base and J shed 0 bases, with 15 bases lying between them. CDR3 amino acids: CASSLLGRLEMNTEAFF. CDR3 sequence (DNA): TGTGCCAGCAGTTTATTAGGGAGGCTTGAAATGAACACTGAAGCTTTCTTT.

The chain uses TRBV6-5 and TRBJ2-5, with D perhaps TRBD2 (5 bases). The CDR3 spans 11 residues. CDR1 and CDR2 (germline): MNHEY, SVGAGI. The V end was cut by 9 bases, the J end by 5 bases, with 10 bases between. The CDR3, as DNA: TGTGCCAGTTTGACGGGGGAGACCCAGTACTTC. This gives the protein CASLTGETQYF.

V usage is TRBV29-1 and J usage is TRBJ1-1, with a weak D call TRBD1 (5 bases). The V end lost 4 bases, the J end lost 1 base, and 13 bases lay between the germline ends. Per germline, CDR1 SQVTM and CDR2 ANQGSEA. CDR3 length: 14 residues. CDR3 in amino acids: CSVGGVTSNTEAFF. CDR3 DNA sequence: TGCAGCGTTGGGGGGGTTACCTCGAACACTGAAGCTTTCTTT.